The 25 T cell receptor beta chains below were found in one sample sequenced in a study of cytomegalovirus exposure and HLA in healthy donors. TCRdb keeps only in-frame clones here, not all; method: immunoSEQ multiplex PCR. The sample shows 250,000 to 400,000 clones, roughly 87% of them seen only once. Sequencing was carried out using PBMCs. The receptors here all came from a young man in good health and CMV-seronegative.

This sequence joins TRBV6-1 and TRBJ2-4; the D is unclear. V was pared by 4 bases and J by 0 bases, with 4 bases between. This CDR3 is 13 amino acids long. Germline loops: CDR1 MNHNS, CDR2 SASEGT. The chain's CDR3 is CASSAVAKNIQYF. As DNA, the CDR3 is TGTGCCAGCAGTGCGGTAGCCAAAAACATTCAGTACTTC.

The chain is built from TRBV6-6 and TRBJ2-7; 8 bases fit TRBD1. The CDR3 contains 15 residues. Losses at the gene ends were 3 bases for V and 3 bases for J; bases not matched to a gene: 7. Germline loops: CDR1 MNHNY, CDR2 SVGAGI (reference sequence). CDR3 sequence (DNA): TGTGCCAGCAGTTATAGGACAGGGAGCAGCTACGAGCAGTACTTC. This codes for CASSYRTGSSYEQYF.

This rearrangement joins TRBV7-9 to TRBJ2-1; D might be TRBD1 (5 bases). This CDR3 has 15 residues. V was shortened by 4 bases and J by 4 bases, with 14 bases between the two germline ends. Germline V gene lookup returns CDR1 SEHNR and CDR2 FQNEAQ (reference sequence). The CDR3 loop is CASSSINRLYNEQFF. The CDR3 nucleotides read TGTGCCAGCAGCTCAATCAACAGGTTATACAATGAGCAGTTCTTC. The full variable domain, completed using reference TRBV7-9 and TRBJ2-1, is DTGVSQNPRHKITKRGQNVTFRCDPISEHNRLYWYRQTLGQGPEFLTYFQNEAQLEKSRLLSDRFSAERPKGSFSTLEIQRTEQGDSAMYLCASSSINRLYNEQFFGPGTRLTVL.

CDR3 coding DNA: TGTGCCAGCAGTCGGGACACCTCGGGCACCTACGAGCAGTACTTC. Its translation is CASSRDTSGTYEQYF. The genes are TRBV5-5 and TRBJ2-7; tentative D call: TRBD1 (6 bases). Trimming took off 5 bases at V and 2 bases at J, with 17 bases between the two ends. The CDR3 runs to 15 residues. CDR1 and CDR2 from the germline V gene are SGHKS and YYEKEE (reference sequence). Full variable domain (rest looked up from reference TRBV5-5 and TRBJ2-7): DAGVTQSPTHLIKTRGQQVTLRCSPISGHKSVSWYQQVLGQGPQFIFQYYEKEERGRGNFPDRFSARQFPNYSSELNVNALLLGDSALYLCASSRDTSGTYEQYFGPGTRLTVT.

This clone occurred once. The chain recombines TRBV12-5 with TRBJ2-6; D not certain. The CDR3 spans 16 residues. With 3 bases removed from V and 0 bases from J, the gap between germline ends came to 9 bases. CDR1 and CDR2 from the germline V gene are LGHNT and FRNRAP. The CDR3 DNA sequence: TGTGCTAGTGGTTTTTTCAAATTCTCTGGGGCCAACGTCCTGACTTTC. It translates to CASGFFKFSGANVLTF.

The V and J genes are TRBV13 and TRBJ2-7; 14 bases agree with TRBD2. The CDR3 has 18 amino acids. CDR1 PRHDT and CDR2 FYEKMQ come from the germline V gene (reference sequence). The V and J ends lost 4 bases and 3 bases, in that order; junction bases with no gene match: 11. The CDR3 spells CASSYLSSGTSGSYEQYF. The DNA for the CDR3 is TGTGCCAGCAGCTACCTGAGCTCCGGGACTAGCGGGAGCTACGAGCAGTACTTC.

The V and J genes are TRBV19 and TRBJ1-2; perhaps TRBD1 as D (6 bases). V lost 6 bases, J lost 3 bases, and 14 bases lay in between. CDR1 LNHDA and CDR2 SQIVND come from the germline V gene (reference sequence). The CDR3 spans 14 residues. The CDR3 sequence is CASSRGGRHYGYTF. CDR3 coding DNA: TGTGCCAGTAGCCGAGGGGGAAGGCACTATGGCTACACCTTC.

In this sample, this clone turned up once. CDR3 DNA: TGTGCCAGCAGCTTGTACGGGACAGGGCAGTACGAGCAGTACTTC. It specifies CASSLYGTGQYEQYF. The chain combines TRBV5-4 with TRBJ2-7; 9 bases are shared with TRBD1. J gave up 4 bases and V 1 base, and 6 bases lay outside the gene matches. The CDR3 length is 15 residues. CDR1 and CDR2 (germline): SGHNT, YYREEE (reference sequence).

This clone was found once. The V and J genes are TRBV5-1 and TRBJ2-1; weak D call: TRBD1 (5 bases). The CDR3 is 14 residues long. Germline V CDR1 and CDR2: SGHRS, YFSETQ. The V gene lost 6 bases and the J gene lost 1 base, with 11 bases spanning the gap. CDR3 sequence (DNA): TGCGCCAGCAAACAGGTGGGGTCCTACAATGAGCAGTTCTTC. It is translated as CASKQVGSYNEQFF.

The chain carries TRBV4-1 and TRBJ2-1, with D perhaps matching TRBD1 (6 bases). Germline V lookup: CDR1 MGHRA, CDR2 YSYEKL. CDR3 length equals 16 residues. V was cut by 5 bases and J by 0 bases, with 14 bases left in between. The CDR3 loop is CASSDWPRGSYNEQFF. The CDR3 region has the DNA TGCGCCAGCAGCGATTGGCCCAGGGGCTCCTACAATGAGCAGTTCTTC.

This chain connects TRBV7-9 to TRBJ2-2, with D possibly TRBD1 on 6 matching bases. Between the trimmed V and J ends, which lost 3 bases and 0 bases, there was a span of 8 bases. CDR1 and CDR2 from the germline V gene are SEHNR and FQNEAQ (reference sequence). The CDR3 sequence is 15 residues long. The CDR3 is CASSFGTPNTGELFF. The CDR3 bases are TGTGCCAGCAGCTTTGGGACACCGAACACCGGGGAGCTGTTTTTT.

The CDR3 here is CASSTAGGPFNEQFF. In nucleotides, the CDR3 is TGTGCCAGCAGCACAGCGGGGGGCCCCTTTAATGAGCAGTTCTTC. The chain uses TRBV7-7 and TRBJ2-1; TRBD2 agrees at 9 bases. In germline, CDR1 is SSHAT, CDR2 FNYEAQ (reference sequence). With 5 bases clipped from V and 7 bases from J, the junction kept 9 bases outside the gene matches. CDR3 length: 15 amino acids.

The rearrangement links TRBV11-2 to TRBJ2-2, with 10 bases identical to TRBD2. The germline CDR1 and CDR2 sequences are SGHAT and FQNNGV. The V segment lost 4 bases and the J segment 2 bases; nucleotides outside the gene matches: 10. The CDR3 covers 18 residues. CDR3 in DNA: TGTGCCAGCAGCTCACCTAGACTAGCGGGCACTAACACCGGGGAGCTGTTTTTT. This encodes CASSSPRLAGTNTGELFF.

This clone was counted a single time. In nucleotides, the CDR3 is TGTGCCAGCAGTTCCAATTTCGGGCCCCAGCATTTT. It encodes CASSSNFGPQHF. The V call is TRBV6-5, the J call TRBJ1-5; D uncertain. CDR1 and CDR2 from the germline V gene are MNHEY and SVGAGI. This CDR3 is 12 amino acids long. Trimming took off 4 bases at V and 9 bases at J, with 10 bases between the two ends.

The CDR3, as DNA: TGTGCCAGCTCACCCGGGACACAGGGGCGGTACACCATATATTTT. It is translated as CASSPGTQGRYTIYF. The V call is TRBV18, the J call TRBJ1-3, with 7 bases lining up with TRBD1. The CDR3 is 15 residues long. Germline CDR1 reads KGHSH; CDR2 reads LQKENI. J was trimmed by 8 bases and V by 3 bases; bases with no gene match: 10. The variable domain in full, with the rest retrieved from reference TRBV18 and TRBJ1-3, is NAGVMQNPRHLVRRRGQEARLRCSPMKGHSHVYWYRQLPEEGLKFMVYLQKENIIDESGMPKERFSAEFPKEGPSILRIQQVVRGDSAAYFCASSPGTQGRYTIYFGEGSWLTVV.

This clone occurred once. The rearrangement links TRBV14 to TRBJ1-6; tentatively, D is TRBD1 (5 bases). V shed 1 base and J shed 9 bases, with 13 bases lying between them. Per germline, CDR1 SGHDN and CDR2 FVKESK. There are 15 residues in the CDR3. The CDR3 loop reads CASSQVIRGGSPLHF. CDR3 in DNA: TGTGCCAGCAGCCAAGTGATAAGGGGAGGTTCACCCCTCCACTTT.

The V gene is TRBV6-5, the J gene TRBJ2-7, with D maybe TRBD1 (9 bases). Germline V gene lookup returns CDR1 MNHEY and CDR2 SVGAGI. V was shortened by 5 bases and J by 5 bases, with 19 bases between the two germline ends. The CDR3 has 15 residues. The CDR3: CASSRGGTGINEQYF. The CDR3 bases are TGTGCCAGCAGTCGGGGGGGGACAGGGATTAACGAGCAGTACTTC.

In the case of this clone: Since the CDR3 does not end with the conserved phenylalanine or tryptophan, this likely comes from a read error. The chain employs TRBV13 and TRBJ1-6, with D maybe TRBD1 (5 bases). This CDR3 comprises 16 residues. The V gene's germline CDR1 is PRHDT and CDR2 FYEKMQ (reference sequence). V dropped 5 bases and J dropped 11 bases, with 22 bases sitting between them. CDR3 sequence (DNA): TGTGCCAGCAGCCGAGGGGTCCCGGGAGGGGAGACACCCCTCCACCTT. Translation gives CASSRGVPGGETPLHL.

This chain connects TRBV4-3 to TRBJ1-1, with D possibly being TRBD1 (5 bases). The V end lost 1 base, the J end lost 4 bases, and 22 bases lay between the germline ends. Germline loops: CDR1 LGHNA, CDR2 YSLEER. CDR3 length: 18 residues. CDR3 sequence: CASSQGNRDLQFFTEAFF. The DNA for the CDR3 is TGCGCCAGCAGCCAAGGGAACCGGGACTTACAATTTTTCACTGAAGCTTTCTTT.

This chain connects TRBV7-6 to TRBJ2-2; TRBD1 is a possible D gene (6 bases). Trimming took off 5 bases at V and 1 base at J, with 11 bases between the two ends. Germline V gene lookup returns CDR1 SGHVS and CDR2 FNYEAQ. The CDR3 sequence is 15 residues long. DNA for the CDR3: TGTGCCAGCAGCCCTCGGACAGTGAACACCGGGGAGCTGTTTTTT. The encoded protein is CASSPRTVNTGELFF.

The CDR3 DNA follows: TGCGCCAGCAGCCAGGACATCCTCGAAGGAGATACGCAGTATTTT. This sequence encodes CASSQDILEGDTQYF. V and J are TRBV5-1 and TRBJ2-3; perhaps TRBD1 as D (5 bases). The germline gives CDR1 SGHRS, CDR2 YFSETQ. Deletions cut 4 bases from V and 5 bases from J, with 17 bases between. This CDR3 region has 15 residues.

CDR3 coding DNA: TGCGCCAGCAGCTTGGGCGCCAATGAGCAGTTCTTC. Residues: CASSLGANEQFF. V gene TRBV5-1 combines with J gene TRBJ2-1; D is uncertain. The V gene's germline CDR1 is SGHRS and CDR2 YFSETQ. Between the trimmed V and J ends, which lost 0 bases and 6 bases, there was a span of 4 bases. CDR3 length: 12 residues.

V gene TRBV4-1 combines with J gene TRBJ1-4; 8 bases map to TRBD1. With V trimmed by 4 bases and J by 7 bases, 14 bases remained unmatched. Germline CDR1 MGHRA, CDR2 YSYEKL. The CDR3 has 17 amino acids. The CDR3 DNA sequence: TGCGCCAGCAGCCTGGGACAGGTGCTACTCGAGGGTGAAAAACTGTTTTTT. Protein sequence: CASSLGQVLLEGEKLFF.

The chain uses TRBV11-3 and TRBJ2-2; TRBD1 aligns across 8 bases. CDR3 length: 14 amino acids. The V segment lost 5 bases and the J segment 7 bases; nucleotides outside the gene matches: 6. CDR1 and CDR2 from the germline V gene are SGHNT and YENEEA. Here the CDR3 DNA reads TGTGCCAGCAGCAAGACAGGGGACCGCGGGGAGCTGTTTTTT. It is translated as CASSKTGDRGELFF.

This chain links TRBV18 with TRBJ2-7; D may be TRBD1 (6 bases). The ends were cut back, 2 bases at V and 0 bases at J, with 11 bases in the middle. The germline gives CDR1 KGHSH, CDR2 LQKENI. The CDR3 length is 15 residues. The chain's CDR3 is CASSPGTLSSYEQYF. The DNA of the CDR3 is TGTGCCAGCTCACCAGGGACATTGAGCTCCTACGAGCAGTACTTC.